One and the same sample provided the 14 T cell receptor beta chains below, sequenced in a study of T-cell memory formation after mild COVID-19. TCRdb fed the 5' RACE reads into MiXCR, producing one record per CDR3 protein. The sample lists roughly 150,000 distinct CDR3 sequences, approximately 13% occurring once. Sequences were obtained from PBMCs or a T cell subset sorted from them (not recorded which). Receptors were obtained from a man in his late teens or twenties who had mild COVID-19 (a few samples of this study predate the infection). Cell type and time point are not known.

J is TRBJ2-2 and V is TRBV2; 9 nucleotides line up with TRBD2. Germline CDR1 and CDR2: SNHLY and FYNNEI. The CDR3 runs to 15 residues. The V and J ends lost 6 bases and 6 bases, in that order; junction bases with no gene match: 8. CDR3 loop: CASSLEAGGPGELFF. In nucleotides, the CDR3 is TGTGCCAGCAGCCTAGAGGCGGGGGGGCCCGGGGAGCTGTTTTTT.

The rearrangement uses TRBV18 and TRBJ1-1; no clear D gene. V was cut by 6 bases and J by 1 base, with 12 bases left in between. Germline V gives CDR1 KGHSH, CDR2 LQKENI. The CDR3 length is 14 residues. CDR3: CASSPGPGNTEAFF. For the CDR3, the DNA is TGTGCCAGCTCCCCTGGGCCGGGGAACACTGAAGCTTTCTTT.

The V and J genes are TRBV5-1 and TRBJ2-1, with D perhaps given as TRBD1 or TRBD2 (5 bases each). V dropped 0 bases and J dropped 3 bases, with 7 bases sitting between them. The V gene's germline CDR1 is SGHRS and CDR2 YFSETQ. The CDR3 spans 14 residues. CDR3 amino acids: CASSLGGDYNEQFF. Here the CDR3 DNA reads TGCGCCAGCAGCTTGGGAGGGGACTACAATGAGCAGTTCTTC. Full variable domain (remainder filled in from reference TRBV5-1 and TRBJ2-1): KAGVTQTPRYLIKTRGQQVTLSCSPISGHRSVSWYQQTPGQGLQFLFEYFSETQRNKGNFPGRFSGRQFSNSRSEMNVSTLELGDSALYLCASSLGGDYNEQFFGPGTRLTVL.

This rearrangement joins TRBV20-1 to TRBJ2-4; 9 positions match TRBD1. The CDR3 runs to 15 residues. The V gene's germline CDR1 is DFQATT and CDR2 SNEGSKA (reference sequence). The V gene end was trimmed by 5 bases and the J gene end by 12 bases; junction bases not matched to a gene: 17. CDR3 DNA sequence: TGCAGTGCTTCGTCCGGGACAGGGAGAAGCGGCACTCAGTACTTC. Protein: CSASSGTGRSGTQYF.

V is TRBV6-1 and J is TRBJ2-7, with D perhaps matching TRBD1 (6 bases). The CDR3 length is 17 residues. CDR1 MNHNS and CDR2 SASEGT come from the germline V gene. The V and J ends lost 3 bases and 6 bases respectively, with 24 bases between them. This CDR3 is CASSDGTYRDAYPEQYV. The CDR3 DNA follows: TGTGCCAGCAGTGACGGAACCTACAGGGACGCATACCCCGAGCAGTACGTC.

This chain connects TRBV27 to TRBJ2-7, with TRBD2 as a possible D gene (5 bases). The CDR3 totals 16 residues. CDR1 and CDR2 from the germline V gene are MNHEY and SMNVEV (reference sequence). The V end lost 1 base, the J end lost 0 bases, and 13 bases lay between the germline ends. The CDR3 DNA reads as TGTGCCAGCAGTTTATGGGCTAGCTCCAGCTCCTACGAGCAGTACTTC. This gives the protein CASSLWASSSSYEQYF.

The chain carries TRBV7-9 and TRBJ2-3; D possibly corresponds to TRBD1 (6 bases). CDR1 and CDR2 from the germline V gene are SEHNR and FQNEAQ (reference sequence). The CDR3 consists of 14 residues. V dropped 2 bases and J dropped 7 bases, with 13 bases sitting between them. The CDR3 DNA reads as TGTGCCAGCAGCTTACTACAGGGCATGCATACGCAGTATTTT. Amino acids: CASSLLQGMHTQYF.

This clonotype has ten or more counts. The V and J genes are TRBV5-4 and TRBJ2-7, with 8 bases fitting TRBD2. The CDR3 is made up of 15 amino acids. The V gene end was trimmed by 2 bases and the J gene end by 6 bases; junction bases not matched to a gene: 10. Germline lookup yields CDR1 SGHNT and CDR2 YYREEE (reference sequence). The CDR3: CASSLHPGTRGEQYV. The CDR3 DNA reads as TGTGCCAGCAGCTTACATCCCGGGACTAGAGGCGAGCAGTACGTC.

The table lists this clonotype with many counts. The chain joins TRBV7-2 to TRBJ1-1; no definite D call. The CDR3 covers 11 residues. Germline assignment: CDR1 SGHTA and CDR2 FQGNSA. Trimming shortened V by 4 bases and J by 3 bases, and 3 bases separated the two germline ends. This chain's CDR3 is CASSSYTEAFF. The CDR3 DNA is TGTGCCAGCAGCTCCTACACTGAAGCTTTCTTT.

This clonotype was seen a handful of times. The chain employs TRBV5-1 and TRBJ2-3; possibly TRBD2 for D (6 bases). CDR3 length: 15 amino acids. Germline V CDR1 and CDR2: SGHRS, YFSETQ. V dropped 0 bases and J dropped 4 bases, with 12 bases sitting between them. The CDR3 DNA reads TGCGCCAGCAGCTTGGGAGGAGGGGAGGCAGATACGCAGTATTTT. It yields the protein CASSLGGGEADTQYF.

This chain links TRBV6-5 with TRBJ2-7, with 7 positions matching TRBD1. The CDR3 is made up of 15 amino acids. Germline V gene data show CDR1 as MNHEY and CDR2 as SVGAGI. The V segment lost 2 bases and the J segment 3 bases; nucleotides outside the gene matches: 7. CDR3 loop: CASSYGRDSSYEQYF. DNA for the CDR3: TGTGCCAGCAGTTACGGTAGGGACAGCAGCTACGAGCAGTACTTC.

The sample holds a few counts of this clonotype. The V and J genes are TRBV3-1 and TRBJ2-4; D may match TRBD1 or TRBD2 (5 bases each). Germline V gene sequence: CDR1 LGHDT, CDR2 YNNKEL (reference sequence). V gave up 1 base and J gave up 7 bases, with 11 bases separating them. The CDR3 is made up of 14 amino acids. CDR3 region: CASSQGSGTNIQYF. The DNA of the CDR3 is TGTGCCAGCAGCCAAGGGTCCGGGACCAACATTCAGTACTTC.

This rearrangement joins TRBV20-1 to TRBJ2-1; 8 nucleotides line up with TRBD2. Trimming took 1 base from V and 9 from J; bases not matched to a gene: 11. Germline V CDR1 and CDR2: DFQATT, SNEGSKA (reference sequence). This CDR3 comprises 15 residues. CDR3 loop: CSARGGTWSGGEQFF. CDR3 DNA: TGCAGTGCTAGAGGCGGGACATGGAGCGGGGGTGAGCAGTTCTTC.

CDR3 coding DNA: TGTGCCAGCAGTTTCTTCACGGACTCCTACGAGCAGTACTTC. The encoded protein is CASSFFTDSYEQYF. V and J are TRBV12-3 or TRBV12-4 and TRBJ2-7; no reliable D call. The CDR3 consists of 14 residues. V shed 3 bases and J shed 0 bases, with 9 bases lying between them.